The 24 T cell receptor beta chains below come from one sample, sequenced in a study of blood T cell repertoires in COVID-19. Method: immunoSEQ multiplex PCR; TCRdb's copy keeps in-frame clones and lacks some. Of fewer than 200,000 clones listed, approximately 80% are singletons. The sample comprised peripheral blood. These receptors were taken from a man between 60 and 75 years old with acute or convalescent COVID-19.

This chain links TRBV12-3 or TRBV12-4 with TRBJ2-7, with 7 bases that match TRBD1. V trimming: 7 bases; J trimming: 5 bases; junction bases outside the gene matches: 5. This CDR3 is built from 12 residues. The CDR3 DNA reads TGTGCCAGCAAACAGGGGATAGACGAGCAGTACTTC. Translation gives CASKQGIDEQYF.

The CDR3 is CTSSLDRDTHNSPLHF. The CDR3 nucleotides are TGCACCAGCAGCCTAGACCGGGACACACATAATTCACCCCTCCACTTT. The chain recombines TRBV1 with TRBJ1-6; the table's D gene call, TRBD1, was not cross checked with the DNA. TRBV1 is an annotated pseudogene. This CDR3 is built from 16 residues.

The DNA for the CDR3 is TGCAGTGTTTTAACAGATACGCAGTATTTT. Residues: CSVLTDTQYF. The J gene is TRBJ2-3, the V gene TRBV20-1; unclear D gene. The V end lost 7 bases, the J end lost 3 bases, and 5 bases lay between the germline ends. Germline V gives CDR1 DFQATT, CDR2 SNEGSKA (reference sequence). The CDR3 consists of 10 residues.

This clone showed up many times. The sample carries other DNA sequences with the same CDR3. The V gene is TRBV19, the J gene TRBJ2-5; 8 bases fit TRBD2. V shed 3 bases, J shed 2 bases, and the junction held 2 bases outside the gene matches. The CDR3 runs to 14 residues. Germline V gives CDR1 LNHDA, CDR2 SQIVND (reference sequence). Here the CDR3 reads CASSIGRGQETQYF. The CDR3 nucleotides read TGTGCCAGTAGTATCGGGAGGGGACAAGAGACCCAGTACTTC.

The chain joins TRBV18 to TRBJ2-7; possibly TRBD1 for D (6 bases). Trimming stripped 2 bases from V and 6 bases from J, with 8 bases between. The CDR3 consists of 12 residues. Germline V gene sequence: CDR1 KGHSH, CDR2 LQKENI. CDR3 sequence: CASSPTTGEQYF. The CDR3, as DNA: TGTGCCAGCTCACCAACGACAGGCGAGCAGTACTTC.

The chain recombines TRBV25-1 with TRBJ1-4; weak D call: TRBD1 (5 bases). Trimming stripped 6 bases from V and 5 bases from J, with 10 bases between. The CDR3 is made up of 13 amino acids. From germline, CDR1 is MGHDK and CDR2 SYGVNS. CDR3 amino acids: CASRGLPNEKLFF. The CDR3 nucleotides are TGTGCCAGCAGGGGGCTACCAAATGAAAAACTGTTTTTT.

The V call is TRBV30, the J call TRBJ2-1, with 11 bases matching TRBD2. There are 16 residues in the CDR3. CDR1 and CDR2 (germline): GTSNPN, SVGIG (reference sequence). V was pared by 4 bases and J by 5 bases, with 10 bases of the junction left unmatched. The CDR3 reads CAWNRLAGFGNNEQFF. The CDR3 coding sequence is TGTGCCTGGAACCGACTAGCGGGATTTGGGAACAATGAGCAGTTCTTC.

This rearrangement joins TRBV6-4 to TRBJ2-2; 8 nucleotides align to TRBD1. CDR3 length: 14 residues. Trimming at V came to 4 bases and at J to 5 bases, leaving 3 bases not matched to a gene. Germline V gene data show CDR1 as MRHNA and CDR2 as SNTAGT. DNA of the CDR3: TGTGCCAGCAGTGCGGACAGGGCTACCGGGGAGCTGTTTTTT. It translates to CASSADRATGELFF.

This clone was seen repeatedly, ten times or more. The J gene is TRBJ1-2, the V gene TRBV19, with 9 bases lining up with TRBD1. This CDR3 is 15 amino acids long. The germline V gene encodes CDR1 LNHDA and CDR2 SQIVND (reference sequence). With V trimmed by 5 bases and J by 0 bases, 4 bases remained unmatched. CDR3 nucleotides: TGTGCCAGTAGTCCCGGGACAGGGCCTAACTATGGCTACACCTTC. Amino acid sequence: CASSPGTGPNYGYTF.

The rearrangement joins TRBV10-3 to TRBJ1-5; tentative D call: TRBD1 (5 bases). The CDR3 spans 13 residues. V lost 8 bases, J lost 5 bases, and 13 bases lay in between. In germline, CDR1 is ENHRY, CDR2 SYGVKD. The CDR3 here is CAIGAARDQPQHF. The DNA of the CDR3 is TGTGCCATCGGGGCTGCCAGGGATCAGCCCCAGCATTTT.

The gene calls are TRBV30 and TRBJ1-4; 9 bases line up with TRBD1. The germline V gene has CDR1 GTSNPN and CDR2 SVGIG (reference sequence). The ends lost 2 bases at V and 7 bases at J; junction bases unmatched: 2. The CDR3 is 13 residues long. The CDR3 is CAWSPGQGEKLFF. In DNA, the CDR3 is TGTGCCTGGAGTCCGGGACAGGGTGAAAAACTGTTTTTT.

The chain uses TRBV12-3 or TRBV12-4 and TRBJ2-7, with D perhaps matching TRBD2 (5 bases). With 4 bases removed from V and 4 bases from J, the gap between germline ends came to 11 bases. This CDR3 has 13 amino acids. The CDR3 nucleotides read TGTGCCAGCAGTTATGCACTAGGGTACGAGCAGTACTTC. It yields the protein CASSYALGYEQYF.

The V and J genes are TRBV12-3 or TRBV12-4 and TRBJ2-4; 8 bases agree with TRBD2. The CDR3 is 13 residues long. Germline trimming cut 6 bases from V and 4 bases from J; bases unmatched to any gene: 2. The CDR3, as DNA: TGTGCCAGCAGCTCTAGCGGGAAAAACATTCAGTACTTC. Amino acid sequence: CASSSSGKNIQYF.

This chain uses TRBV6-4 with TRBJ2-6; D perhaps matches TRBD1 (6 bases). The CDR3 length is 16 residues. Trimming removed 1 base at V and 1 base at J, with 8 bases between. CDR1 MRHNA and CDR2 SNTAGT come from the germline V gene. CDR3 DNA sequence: TGTGCCAGCAGTGACTTAGGGGGTTCTGGGGCCAACGTCCTGACTTTC. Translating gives CASSDLGGSGANVLTF.

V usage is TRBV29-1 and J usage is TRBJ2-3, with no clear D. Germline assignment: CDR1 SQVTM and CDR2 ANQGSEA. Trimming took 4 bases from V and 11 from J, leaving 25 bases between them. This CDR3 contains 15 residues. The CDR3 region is CSVGVVARFLSRQYF. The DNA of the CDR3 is TGCAGCGTTGGAGTGGTGGCCAGGTTTTTGAGTCGGCAGTATTTT.

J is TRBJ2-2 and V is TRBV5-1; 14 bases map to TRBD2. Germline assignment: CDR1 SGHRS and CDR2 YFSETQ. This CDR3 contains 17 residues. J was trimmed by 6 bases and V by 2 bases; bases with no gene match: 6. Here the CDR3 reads CASSFSGTSGSAGELFF. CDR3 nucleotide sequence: TGCGCCAGCAGCTTTTCTGGGACTAGCGGGAGTGCCGGGGAGCTGTTTTTT.

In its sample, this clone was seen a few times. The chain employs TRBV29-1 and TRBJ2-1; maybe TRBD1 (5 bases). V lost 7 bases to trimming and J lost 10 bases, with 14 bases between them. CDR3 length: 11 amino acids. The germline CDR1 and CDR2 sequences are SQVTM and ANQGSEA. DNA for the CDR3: TGCAGCGCACGAAGGGGATCCGAGCAGTTCTTC. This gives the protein CSARRGSEQFF.

CDR3 nucleotide sequence: TGTGCCAGCAGCAATCACAGGGTTAATGAAAAACTGTTTTTT. It specifies CASSNHRVNEKLFF. V usage is TRBV21-1 and J usage is TRBJ1-4; TRBD1, as called in the table, went unchecked against the DNA. TRBV21-1 constitutes a pseudogene. The CDR3 runs to 14 residues.

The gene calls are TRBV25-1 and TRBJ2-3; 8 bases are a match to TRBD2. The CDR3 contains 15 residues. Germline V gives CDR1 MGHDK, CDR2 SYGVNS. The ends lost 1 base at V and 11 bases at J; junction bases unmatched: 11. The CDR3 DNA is TGTGCCAGCAGTGAATTTGGGGCGGGAGGTCGCGGGCAGTATTTT. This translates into CASSEFGAGGRGQYF.

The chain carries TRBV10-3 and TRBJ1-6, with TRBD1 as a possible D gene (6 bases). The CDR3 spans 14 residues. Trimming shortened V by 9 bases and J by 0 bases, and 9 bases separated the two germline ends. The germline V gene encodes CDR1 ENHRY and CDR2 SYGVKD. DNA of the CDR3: TGTGCCATTACAGGGAGCTCCTATAATTCACCCCTCCACTTT. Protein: CAITGSSYNSPLHF.

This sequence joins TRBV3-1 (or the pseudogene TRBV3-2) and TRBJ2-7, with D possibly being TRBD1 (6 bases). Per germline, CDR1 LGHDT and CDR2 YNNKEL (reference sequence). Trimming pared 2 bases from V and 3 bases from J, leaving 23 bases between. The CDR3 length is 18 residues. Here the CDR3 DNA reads TGTGCCAGCAGCCAATCCTCTCTAAGACAGGTCCTGGGCTACGAGCAGTACTTC. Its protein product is CASSQSSLRQVLGYEQYF.

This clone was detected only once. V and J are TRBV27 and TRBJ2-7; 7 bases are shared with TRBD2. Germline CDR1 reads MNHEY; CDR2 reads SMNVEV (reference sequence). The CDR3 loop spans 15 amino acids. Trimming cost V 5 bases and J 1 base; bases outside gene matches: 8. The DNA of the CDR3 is TGTGCCAGCAGTCCTGGGGCTAGCGGATCCTACGAGCAGTACTTC. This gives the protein CASSPGASGSYEQYF.

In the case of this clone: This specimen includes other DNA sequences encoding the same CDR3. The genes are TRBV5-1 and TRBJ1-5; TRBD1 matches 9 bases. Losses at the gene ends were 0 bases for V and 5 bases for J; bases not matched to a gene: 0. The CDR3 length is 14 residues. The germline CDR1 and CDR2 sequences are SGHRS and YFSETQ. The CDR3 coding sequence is TGCGCCAGCAGCTTGGGGACAGGGGATCAGCCCCAGCATTTT. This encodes CASSLGTGDQPQHF.

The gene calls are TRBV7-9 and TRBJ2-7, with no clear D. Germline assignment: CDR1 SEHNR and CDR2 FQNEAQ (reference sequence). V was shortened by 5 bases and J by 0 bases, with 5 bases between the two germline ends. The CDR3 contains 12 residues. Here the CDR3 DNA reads TGTGCCAGCAGCCGAGTCTCCTACGAGCAGTACTTC. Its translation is CASSRVSYEQYF.